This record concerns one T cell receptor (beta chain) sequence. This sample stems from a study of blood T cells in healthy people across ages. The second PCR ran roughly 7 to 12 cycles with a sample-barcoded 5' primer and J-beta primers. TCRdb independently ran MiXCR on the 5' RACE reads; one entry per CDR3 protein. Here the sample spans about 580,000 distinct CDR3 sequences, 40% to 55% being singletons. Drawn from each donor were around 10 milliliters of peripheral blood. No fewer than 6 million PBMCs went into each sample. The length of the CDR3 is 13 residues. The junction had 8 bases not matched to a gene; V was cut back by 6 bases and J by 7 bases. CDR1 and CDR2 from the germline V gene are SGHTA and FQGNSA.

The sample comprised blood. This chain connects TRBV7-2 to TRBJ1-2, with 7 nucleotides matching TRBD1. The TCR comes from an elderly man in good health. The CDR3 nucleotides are TGTGCCAGCAGTCAACAGGGGTCTGGTGGCTACACCTTC. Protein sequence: CASSQQGSGGYTF. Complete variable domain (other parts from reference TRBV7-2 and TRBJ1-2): GAGVSQSPSNKVTEKGKDVELRCDPISGHTALYWYRQSLGQGLEFLIYFQGNSAPDKSGLPSDRFSAERTGGSVSTLTIQRTQQEDSAVYLCASSQQGSGGYTFGSGTRLTVV.